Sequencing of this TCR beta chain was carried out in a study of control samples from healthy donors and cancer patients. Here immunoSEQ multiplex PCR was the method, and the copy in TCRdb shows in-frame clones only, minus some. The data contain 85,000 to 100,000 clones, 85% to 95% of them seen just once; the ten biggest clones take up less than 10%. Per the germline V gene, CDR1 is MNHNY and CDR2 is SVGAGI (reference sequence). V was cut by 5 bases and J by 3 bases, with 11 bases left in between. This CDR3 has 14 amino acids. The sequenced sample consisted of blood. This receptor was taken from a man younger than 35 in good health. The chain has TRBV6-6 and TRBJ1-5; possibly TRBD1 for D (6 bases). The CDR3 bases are TGTGCCAGCAGTCCGGACAGCTACAATCAGCCCCAGCATTTT. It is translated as CASSPDSYNQPQHF.